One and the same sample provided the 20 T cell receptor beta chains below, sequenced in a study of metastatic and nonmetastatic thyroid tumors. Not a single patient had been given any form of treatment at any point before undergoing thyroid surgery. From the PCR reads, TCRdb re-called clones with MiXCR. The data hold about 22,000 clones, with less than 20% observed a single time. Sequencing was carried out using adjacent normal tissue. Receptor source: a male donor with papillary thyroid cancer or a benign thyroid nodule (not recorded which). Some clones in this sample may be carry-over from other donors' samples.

CDR3 sequence (DNA): TGCGCCAGCAGCCCAGGTACAGGGTGTCCACCCCTCCACTTT. This gives the protein CASSPGTGCPPLHF. The chain employs TRBV5-1 and TRBJ1-6, with a tentative D call TRBD1 (6 bases). The V gene's germline CDR1 is SGHRS and CDR2 YFSETQ. The CDR3 has 14 residues. V lost 4 bases, J lost 11 bases, and 16 bases lay in between.

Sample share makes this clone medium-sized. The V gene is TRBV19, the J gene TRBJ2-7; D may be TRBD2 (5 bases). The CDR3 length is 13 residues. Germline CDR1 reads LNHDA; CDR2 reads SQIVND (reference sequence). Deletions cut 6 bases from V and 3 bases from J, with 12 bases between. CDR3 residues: CASSPGTGYEQYF. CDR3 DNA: TGTGCCAGTAGCCCGGGAACGGGCTACGAGCAGTACTTC.

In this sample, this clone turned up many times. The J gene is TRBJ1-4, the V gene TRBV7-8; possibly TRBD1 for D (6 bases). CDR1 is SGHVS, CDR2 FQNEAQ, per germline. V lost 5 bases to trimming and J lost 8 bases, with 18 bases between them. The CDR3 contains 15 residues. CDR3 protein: CASSPRRGAQEKLFF. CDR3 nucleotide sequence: TGTGCCAGCAGCCCCCGACGGGGGGCGCAGGAAAAACTGTTTTTT.

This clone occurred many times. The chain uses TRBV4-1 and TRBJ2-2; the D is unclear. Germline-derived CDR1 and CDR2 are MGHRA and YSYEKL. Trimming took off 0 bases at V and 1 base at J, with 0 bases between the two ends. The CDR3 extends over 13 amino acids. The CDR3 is CASSQENTGELFF. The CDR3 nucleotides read TGCGCCAGCAGCCAAGAGAACACCGGGGAGCTGTTTTTT.

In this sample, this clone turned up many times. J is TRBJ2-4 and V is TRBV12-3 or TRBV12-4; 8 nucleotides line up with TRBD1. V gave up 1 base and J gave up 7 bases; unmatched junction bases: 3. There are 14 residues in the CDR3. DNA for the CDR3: TGTGCCAGCAGTTTAGGGACAGGGTCTAACATTCAGTACTTC. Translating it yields CASSLGTGSNIQYF.

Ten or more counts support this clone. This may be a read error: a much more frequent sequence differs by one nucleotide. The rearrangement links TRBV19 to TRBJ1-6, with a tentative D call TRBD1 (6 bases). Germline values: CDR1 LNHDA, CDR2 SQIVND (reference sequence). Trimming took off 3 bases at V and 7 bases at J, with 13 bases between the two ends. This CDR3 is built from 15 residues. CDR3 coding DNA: TGTGCCAGTAGTATTTTGGGGGCAGGGAATTCACCCCTCCACTTT. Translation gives CASSILGAGNSPLHF. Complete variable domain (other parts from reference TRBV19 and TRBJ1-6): DGGITQSPKYLFRKEGQNVTLSCEQNLNHDAMYWYRQDPGQGLRLIYYSQIVNDFQKGDIAEGYSVSREKKESFPLTVTSAQKNPTAFYLCASSILGAGNSPLHFGNGTRLTVT.

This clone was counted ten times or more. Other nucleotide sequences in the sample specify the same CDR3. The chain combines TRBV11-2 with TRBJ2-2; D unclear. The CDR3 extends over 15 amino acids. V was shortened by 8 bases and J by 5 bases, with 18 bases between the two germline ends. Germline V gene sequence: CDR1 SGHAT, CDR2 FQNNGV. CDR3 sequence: CASDVTRMSTGELFF. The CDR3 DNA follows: TGTGCCAGCGACGTAACGAGGATGAGTACCGGGGAGCTGTTTTTT.

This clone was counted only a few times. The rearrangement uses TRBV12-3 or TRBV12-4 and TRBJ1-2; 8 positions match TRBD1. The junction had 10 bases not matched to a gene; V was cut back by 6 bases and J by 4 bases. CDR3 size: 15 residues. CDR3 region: CASRATGGSGYGYTF. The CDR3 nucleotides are TGTGCCAGCAGGGCTACAGGGGGTAGTGGCTATGGCTACACCTTC.

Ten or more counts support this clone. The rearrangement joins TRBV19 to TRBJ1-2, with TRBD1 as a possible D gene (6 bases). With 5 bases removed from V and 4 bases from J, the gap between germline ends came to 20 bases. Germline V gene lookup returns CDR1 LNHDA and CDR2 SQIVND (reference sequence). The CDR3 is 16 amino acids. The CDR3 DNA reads TGTGCCAGTAGTCCCCCTGGCAGGGGCTTTGGCTATGGCTACACCTTC. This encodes CASSPPGRGFGYGYTF.

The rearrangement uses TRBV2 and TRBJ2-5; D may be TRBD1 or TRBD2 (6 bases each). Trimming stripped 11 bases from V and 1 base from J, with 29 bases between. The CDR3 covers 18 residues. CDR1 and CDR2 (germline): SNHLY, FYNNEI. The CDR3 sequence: CAYGLGPGHGGCQETQYF. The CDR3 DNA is TGTGCCTACGGACTCGGCCCGGGACATGGGGGGTGCCAAGAGACCCAGTACTTC.

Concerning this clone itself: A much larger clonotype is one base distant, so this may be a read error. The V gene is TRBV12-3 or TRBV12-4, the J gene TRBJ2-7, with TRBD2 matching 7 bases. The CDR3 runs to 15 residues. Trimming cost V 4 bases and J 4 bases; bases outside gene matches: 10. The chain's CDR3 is CASSSLSGGGYEQYF. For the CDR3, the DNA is TGTGCCAGCAGTTCGTTATCGGGAGGTGGATACGAGCAGTACTTC.

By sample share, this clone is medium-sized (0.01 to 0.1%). DNA of the CDR3: TGTGCCAGTAGTAGCGGGGGGGGTACCGGGGAGCTGTTTTTT. Its translation: CASSSGGGTGELFF. The chain combines TRBV19 with TRBJ2-2, with 9 bases that match TRBD2. V was pared by 4 bases and J by 5 bases, with 2 bases of the junction left unmatched. Per the germline V gene, CDR1 is LNHDA and CDR2 is SQIVND (reference sequence). This CDR3 has 14 residues.

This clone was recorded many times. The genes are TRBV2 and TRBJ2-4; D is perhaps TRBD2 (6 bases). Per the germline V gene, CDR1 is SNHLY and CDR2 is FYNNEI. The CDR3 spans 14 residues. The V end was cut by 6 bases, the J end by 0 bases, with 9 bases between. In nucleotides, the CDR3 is TGTGCCAGCAGATTGGGACTAGCCAAAAACATTCAGTACTTC. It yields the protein CASRLGLAKNIQYF. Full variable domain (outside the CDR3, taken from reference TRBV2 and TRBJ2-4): EPEVTQTPSHQVTQMGQEVILRCVPISNHLYFYWYRQILGQKVEFLVSFYNNEISEKSEIFDDQFSVERPDGSNFTLKIRSTKLEDSAMYFCASRLGLAKNIQYFGAGTRLSVL.

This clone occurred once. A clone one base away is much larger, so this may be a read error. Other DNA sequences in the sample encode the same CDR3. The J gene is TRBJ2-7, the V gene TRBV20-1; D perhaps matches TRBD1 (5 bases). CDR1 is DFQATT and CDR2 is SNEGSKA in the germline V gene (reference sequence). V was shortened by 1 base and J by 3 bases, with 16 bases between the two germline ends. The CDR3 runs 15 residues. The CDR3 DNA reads TGCAGTGCTAGAGTGGGAACAGGTTACATCTACGAGCAGTACTTC. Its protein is CSARVGTGYIYEQYF.

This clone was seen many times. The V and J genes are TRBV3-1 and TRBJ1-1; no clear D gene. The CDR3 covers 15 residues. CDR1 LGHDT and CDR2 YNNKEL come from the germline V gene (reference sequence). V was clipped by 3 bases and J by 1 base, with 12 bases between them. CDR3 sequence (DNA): TGTGCCAGCAGCCACTCGGACGGGCAGAACACTGAAGCTTTCTTT. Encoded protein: CASSHSDGQNTEAFF.

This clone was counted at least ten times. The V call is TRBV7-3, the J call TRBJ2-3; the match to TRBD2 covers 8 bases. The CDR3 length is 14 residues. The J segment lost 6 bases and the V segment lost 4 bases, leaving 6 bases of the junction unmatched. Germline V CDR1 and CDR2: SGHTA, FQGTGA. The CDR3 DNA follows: TGTGCCAGCAGCTGGAGCGGGGGTGGGGATACGCAGTATTTT. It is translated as CASSWSGGGDTQYF.

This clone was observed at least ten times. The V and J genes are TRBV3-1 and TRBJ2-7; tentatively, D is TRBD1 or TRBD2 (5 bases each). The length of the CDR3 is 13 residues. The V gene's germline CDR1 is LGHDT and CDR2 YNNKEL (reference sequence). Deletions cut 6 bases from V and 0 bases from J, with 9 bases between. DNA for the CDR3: TGTGCCAGCAGACGGGACGGCTCCTACGAGCAGTACTTC. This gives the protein CASRRDGSYEQYF.

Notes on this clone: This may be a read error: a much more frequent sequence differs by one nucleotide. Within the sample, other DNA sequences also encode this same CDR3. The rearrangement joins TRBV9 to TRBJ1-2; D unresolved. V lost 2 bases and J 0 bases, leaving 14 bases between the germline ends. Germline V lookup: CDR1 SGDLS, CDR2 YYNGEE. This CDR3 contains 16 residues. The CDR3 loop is CASSVSRTATNYGYTF. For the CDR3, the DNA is TGTGCCAGCAGCGTCTCTAGGACGGCAACTAACTATGGCTACACCTTC. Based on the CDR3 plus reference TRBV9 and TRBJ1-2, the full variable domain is DSGVTQTPKHLITATGQRVTLRCSPRSGDLSVYWYQQSLDQGLQFLIQYYNGEERAKGNILERFSAQQFPDLHSELNLSSLELGDSALYFCASSVSRTATNYGYTFGSGTRLTVV.

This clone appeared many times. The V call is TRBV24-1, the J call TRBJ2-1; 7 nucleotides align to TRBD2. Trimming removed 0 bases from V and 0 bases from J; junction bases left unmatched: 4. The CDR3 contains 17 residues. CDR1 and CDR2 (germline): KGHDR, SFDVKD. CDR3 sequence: CATSDLRRGSSYNEQFF. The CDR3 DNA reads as TGTGCCACCAGTGATTTGCGGCGGGGGAGCTCCTACAATGAGCAGTTCTTC.

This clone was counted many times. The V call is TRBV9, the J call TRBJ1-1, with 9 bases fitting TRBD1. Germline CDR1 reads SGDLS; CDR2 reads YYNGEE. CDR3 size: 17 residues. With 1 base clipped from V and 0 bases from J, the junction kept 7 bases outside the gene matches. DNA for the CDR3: TGTGCCAGCAGCGTACTACCGGGACAGGGATTGAACACTGAAGCTTTCTTT. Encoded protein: CASSVLPGQGLNTEAFF. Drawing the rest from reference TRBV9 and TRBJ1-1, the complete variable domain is DSGVTQTPKHLITATGQRVTLRCSPRSGDLSVYWYQQSLDQGLQFLIQYYNGEERAKGNILERFSAQQFPDLHSELNLSSLELGDSALYFCASSVLPGQGLNTEAFFGQGTRLTVV.